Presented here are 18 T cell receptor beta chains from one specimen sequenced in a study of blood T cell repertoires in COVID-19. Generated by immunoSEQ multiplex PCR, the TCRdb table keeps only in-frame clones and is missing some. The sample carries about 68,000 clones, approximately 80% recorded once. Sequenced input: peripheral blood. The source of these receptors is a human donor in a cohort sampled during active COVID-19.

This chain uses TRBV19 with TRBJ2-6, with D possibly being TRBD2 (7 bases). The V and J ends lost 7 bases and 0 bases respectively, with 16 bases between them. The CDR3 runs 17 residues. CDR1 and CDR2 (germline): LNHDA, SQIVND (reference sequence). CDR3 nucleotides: TGTGCCAGTACCAAACTCGGGGGGCTCTCTGGGGCCAACGTCCTGACTTTC. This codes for CASTKLGGLSGANVLTF.

CDR3: CAWTPDRTGYGYTF. In nucleotides, the CDR3 is TGTGCCTGGACCCCGGACAGGACGGGCTATGGCTACACCTTC. This rearrangement joins TRBV30 to TRBJ1-2, with 7 positions matching TRBD1. This CDR3 spans 14 amino acids. The germline V gene encodes CDR1 GTSNPN and CDR2 SVGIG (reference sequence). V lost 4 bases, J lost 4 bases, and 9 bases stayed unmatched.

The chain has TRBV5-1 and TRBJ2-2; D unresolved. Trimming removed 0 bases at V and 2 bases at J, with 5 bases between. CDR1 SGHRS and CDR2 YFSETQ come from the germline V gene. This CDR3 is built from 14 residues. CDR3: CASSLDSNTGELFF. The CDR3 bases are TGCGCCAGCAGCTTGGACAGCAACACCGGGGAGCTGTTTTTT.

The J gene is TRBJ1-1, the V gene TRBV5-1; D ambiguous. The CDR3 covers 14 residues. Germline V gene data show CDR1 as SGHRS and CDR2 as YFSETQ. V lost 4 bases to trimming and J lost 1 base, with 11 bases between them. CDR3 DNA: TGCGCCAGCAGCAGAGGCTCAGCGAACACTGAAGCTTTCTTT. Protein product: CASSRGSANTEAFF.

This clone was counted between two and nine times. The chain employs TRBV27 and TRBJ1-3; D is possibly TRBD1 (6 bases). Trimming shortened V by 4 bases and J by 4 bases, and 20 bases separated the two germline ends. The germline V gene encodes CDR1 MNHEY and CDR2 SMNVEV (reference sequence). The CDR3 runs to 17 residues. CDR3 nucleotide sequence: TGTGCCAGCAGTTCCCTGACAGGCCCCGAGCTGGGAAACACCATATATTTT. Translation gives CASSSLTGPELGNTIYF.

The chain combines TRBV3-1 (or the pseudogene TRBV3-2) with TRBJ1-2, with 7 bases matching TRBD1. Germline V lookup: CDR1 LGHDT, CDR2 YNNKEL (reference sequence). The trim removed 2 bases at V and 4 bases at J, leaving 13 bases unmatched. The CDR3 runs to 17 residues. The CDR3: CASSQNIKGQVGYGYTF. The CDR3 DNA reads TGTGCCAGCAGCCAAAATATAAAAGGACAGGTCGGCTATGGCTACACCTTC.

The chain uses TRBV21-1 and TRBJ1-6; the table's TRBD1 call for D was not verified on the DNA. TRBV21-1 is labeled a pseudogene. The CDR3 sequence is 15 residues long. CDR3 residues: CASSKKTGWNSPLHF. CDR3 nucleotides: TGTGCCAGCAGCAAAAAAACAGGATGGAATTCACCCCTCCACTTT.

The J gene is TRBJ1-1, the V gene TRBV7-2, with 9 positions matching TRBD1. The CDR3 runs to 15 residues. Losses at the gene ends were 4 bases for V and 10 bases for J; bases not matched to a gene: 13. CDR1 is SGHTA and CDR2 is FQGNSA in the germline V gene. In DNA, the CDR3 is TGTGCCAGCAGCTCGGAATCGGGACAGGGTATGGGAGCTTTCTTT. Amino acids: CASSSESGQGMGAFF.

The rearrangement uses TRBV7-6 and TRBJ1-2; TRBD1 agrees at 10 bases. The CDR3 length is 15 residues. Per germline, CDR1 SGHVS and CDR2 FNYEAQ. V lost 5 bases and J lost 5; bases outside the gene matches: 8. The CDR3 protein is CASSLRDRGRYGYTF. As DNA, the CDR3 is TGTGCCAGCAGCCTCCGGGACAGGGGAAGGTATGGCTACACCTTC.

The CDR3 coding sequence is TGCAGTGCTAGTCCAGGGACTAGCGGCTACGAGCAGTACTTC. This translates into CSASPGTSGYEQYF. The chain links TRBV20-1 to TRBJ2-7; 11 bases are a match to TRBD2. V gave up 3 bases and J gave up 3 bases; unmatched junction bases: 4. CDR3 length equals 14 residues. CDR1 DFQATT and CDR2 SNEGSKA come from the germline V gene (reference sequence).

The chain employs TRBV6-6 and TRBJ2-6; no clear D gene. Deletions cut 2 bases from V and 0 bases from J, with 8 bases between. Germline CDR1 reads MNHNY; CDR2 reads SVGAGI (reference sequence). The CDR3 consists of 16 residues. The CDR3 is CASSYGFSSGANVLTF. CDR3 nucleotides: TGTGCCAGCAGTTACGGTTTTAGCTCTGGGGCCAACGTCCTGACTTTC.

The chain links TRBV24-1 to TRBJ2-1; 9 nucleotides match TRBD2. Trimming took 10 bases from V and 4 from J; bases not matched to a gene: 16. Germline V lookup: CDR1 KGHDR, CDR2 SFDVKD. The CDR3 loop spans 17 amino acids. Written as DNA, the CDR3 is TGTGCCACGACTGTCCTTGCTAGCGGGACTAAATACAATGAGCAGTTCTTC. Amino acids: CATTVLASGTKYNEQFF.

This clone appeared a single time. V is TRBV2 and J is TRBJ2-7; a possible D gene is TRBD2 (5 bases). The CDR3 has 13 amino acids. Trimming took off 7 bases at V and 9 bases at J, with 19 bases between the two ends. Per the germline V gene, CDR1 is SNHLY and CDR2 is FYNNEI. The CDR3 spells CASTTTEERSQYF. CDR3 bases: TGTGCCAGCACTACCACGGAGGAGAGGTCGCAGTACTTC.

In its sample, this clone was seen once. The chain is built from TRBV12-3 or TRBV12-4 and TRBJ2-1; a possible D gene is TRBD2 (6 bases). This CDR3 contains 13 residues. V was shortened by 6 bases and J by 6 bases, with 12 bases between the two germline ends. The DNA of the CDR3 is TGTGCCAGCAGGACGCTTAGCGGCAATGAGCAGTTCTTC. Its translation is CASRTLSGNEQFF.

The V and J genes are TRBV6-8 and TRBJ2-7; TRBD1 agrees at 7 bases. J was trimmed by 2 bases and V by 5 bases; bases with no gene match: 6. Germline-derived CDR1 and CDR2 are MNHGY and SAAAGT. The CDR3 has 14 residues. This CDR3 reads CASSVRDSTYEQYF. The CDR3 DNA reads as TGTGCCAGCAGTGTCCGGGACAGTACCTACGAGCAGTACTTC.

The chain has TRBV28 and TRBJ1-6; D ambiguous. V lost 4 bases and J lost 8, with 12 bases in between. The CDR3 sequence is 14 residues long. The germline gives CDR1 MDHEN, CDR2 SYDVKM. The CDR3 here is CASSYGQRHSPLHF. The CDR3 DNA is TGTGCCAGCAGTTATGGGCAACGGCATTCACCCCTCCACTTT. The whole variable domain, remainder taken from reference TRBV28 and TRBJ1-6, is DVKVTQSSRYLVKRTGEKVFLECVQDMDHENMFWYRQDPGLGLRLIYFSYDVKMKEKGDIPEGYSVSREKKERFSLILESASTNQTSMYLCASSYGQRHSPLHFGNGTRLTVT.

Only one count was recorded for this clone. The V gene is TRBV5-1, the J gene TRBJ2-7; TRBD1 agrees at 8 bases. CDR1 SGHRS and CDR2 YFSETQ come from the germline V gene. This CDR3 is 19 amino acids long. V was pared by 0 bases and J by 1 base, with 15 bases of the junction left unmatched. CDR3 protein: CASSLGKTGAGSGSYEQYF. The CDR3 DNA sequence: TGCGCCAGCAGCTTGGGTAAGACAGGGGCCGGCTCAGGGTCCTACGAGCAGTACTTC.

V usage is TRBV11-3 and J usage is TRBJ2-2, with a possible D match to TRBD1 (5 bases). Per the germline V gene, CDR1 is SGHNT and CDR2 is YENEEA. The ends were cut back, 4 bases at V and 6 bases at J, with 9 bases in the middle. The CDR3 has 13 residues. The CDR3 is CASSSQGPGELFF. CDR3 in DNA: TGTGCCAGCAGCTCCCAGGGCCCCGGGGAGCTGTTTTTT.